A selection of T cell receptor beta chains follows, all from one sample in a study of blood T cell repertoires in COVID-19. The protocol was immunoSEQ multiplex PCR, while the TCRdb copy is restricted to in-frame clones and leaves out a portion. This table holds 300,000 or so clones, approximately 93% found once. Sequencing was carried out using peripheral blood. The receptor set was obtained from a young woman with COVID-19, enrolled during active disease. CDR3s include the opening cysteine and the closing phenylalanine or tryptophan. Each record gives: V gene, clone size, D gene, J gene, CDR3 DNA, CDR3 protein. A D gene is named only where the DNA matches it firmly. Only part of the rows carry a size: once, few, many, or a class if the clone is expanded.

TRBV6-1	.	TRBD1	TRBJ2-7	TGTGCCAGCAGTGAGACAGGGCTCGAGCAGTACTTC	CASSETGLEQYF
TRBV2	.	TRBD1	TRBJ2-2	TGTGCCAGCAGGGGACAGGGGGCGAACACCGGGGAGCTGTTTTTT	CASRGQGANTGELFF
TRBV19	.	TRBD2	TRBJ2-7	TGTGCCAGCCGAGGACTAGCGGGAGGGCTCTACGAGCAGTACTTC	CASRGLAGGLYEQYF
TRBV10-3	.	.	TRBJ1-6	TGTGCCATCAGTGAAAATTGGGGGCAAAATTCACCCCTCCACTTT	CAISENWGQNSPLHF
TRBV24-1	.	.	TRBJ1-2	TGTGCCACCAGAGAACAGGGAAGCTCTAACTATGGCTACACCTTC	CATREQGSSNYGYTF
TRBV29-1	.	.	TRBJ1-4	TGCAGCGCCAGGGAGGTCGGGGAAAAACTGTTTTTT	CSAREVGEKLFF
TRBV30	.	TRBD2	TRBJ2-2	TGTGCCTGGAGTGGGACTAGCGGTTACACCGGGGAGCTGTTTTTT	CAWSGTSGYTGELFF
TRBV5-4	.	.	TRBJ1-1	TGTGCCAGCAGCTTGGGTCAGGGTTTGATCACTGAAGCTTTCTTT	CASSLGQGLITEAFF
TRBV9	.	.	TRBJ2-1	TGTGCCAGCAGCGTAGGAGGGTTATCCTACAATGAGCAGTTCTTC	CASSVGGLSYNEQFF
TRBV7-9	once	.	TRBJ1-3	TGTGCCAGCAAACCGGGACTACAATTCTCTGGAAACACCATATATTTT	CASKPGLQFSGNTIYF
TRBV18	.	TRBD2	TRBJ2-1	TGTGCCAGCTCACCAGCGGGAGGGGATTACGATGAGCAGTTCTTC	CASSPAGGDYDEQFF
TRBV5-1	.	TRBD2	TRBJ2-1	TGCGCCAGCAGTTACGGGACTAGCGGTACCTACAATGAGCAGTTCTTC	CASSYGTSGTYNEQFF
TRBV7-9	.	TRBD2	TRBJ2-2	TGTGCCAGCAGCTTAGAGGGCCGCGGGAGAGACGGGGAGCTGTTTTTT	CASSLEGRGRDGELFF
TRBV5-1	.	TRBD2	TRBJ2-5	TGCGCCAGCAGCCGTCGGGCGGGAGCTGGGCAAGAGACCCAGTACTTC	CASSRRAGAGQETQYF
TRBV19	.	TRBD1	TRBJ1-1	TGTGCCAGTAGTATTAGCGGGACAGGGGGACCGACTGAAGCTTTCTTT	CASSISGTGGPTEAFF
TRBV30	.	.	TRBJ2-3	TGTGCCTGGAGCCCGATACACACAGATACGCAGTATTTT	CAWSPIHTDTQYF
TRBV5-5	.	.	TRBJ1-4	TGTGCCAGCAGCCCCGGACAGTCCGCAACTAATGAAAAACTGTTTTTT	CASSPGQSATNEKLFF
TRBV28	.	TRBD1	TRBJ1-4	TGTGCCAGCAGTACTGGGACAGTGGAGGGATTTGAAAAACTGTTTTTT	CASSTGTVEGFEKLFF
TRBV2	.	TRBD1	TRBJ2-7	TGTGCCAGCAGTCGCGAATACCAGACAGGGACCGAGCAGTACTTC	CASSREYQTGTEQYF
TRBV11-2	.	.	TRBJ2-3	TGTGCCAGCAACCTAGACGGGATATTCACAGATACGCAGTATTTT	CASNLDGIFTDTQYF
TRBV4-1	once	.	TRBJ2-3	TGCGCCAGCAGCCAAGTCCCGGACAGTAGCACAGATACGCAGTATTTT	CASSQVPDSSTDTQYF
TRBV29-1	.	.	TRBJ2-7	TGCAGCGTGGCGGGACAGTCGAGCTCCTACGAGCAGTACTTC	CSVAGQSSSYEQYF
TRBV19	.	TRBD2	TRBJ2-7	TGTGCCAGCCGGTCGGGACTAGCGGGAGGCTACGAGCAGTACTTC	CASRSGLAGGYEQYF
TRBV19	few	.	TRBJ2-7	TGTGCCAGTAGTATTGACTACTCCTACGAGCAGTACTTC	CASSIDYSYEQYF
TRBV5-1	.	.	TRBJ1-5	TGCGCCAGCAGCTTGTCCGGGAATGGCAATCAGCCCCAGCATTTT	CASSLSGNGNQPQHF
TRBV19	.	TRBD1	TRBJ1-5	TGTGCCAGTAGTACCCGACAGGGGGGCAATCAGCCCCAGCATTTT	CASSTRQGGNQPQHF
TRBV7-3	.	.	TRBJ2-7	TGTGCCAGCAGCCCAGGGGGGCCCCCAGCATTATACGAGCAGTACTTC	CASSPGGPPALYEQYF
TRBV6-2/TRBV6-3	.	TRBD1	TRBJ1-2	TGTGCCAGCAGGCCTTCGACAGGGTCTACTAACTATGGCTACACCTTC	CASRPSTGSTNYGYTF
TRBV5-1	.	.	TRBJ2-7	TGCGCCAGCAGCTTGATTCCAGGGGTAAGCTACGAGCAGTACTTC	CASSLIPGVSYEQYF
TRBV27	.	TRBD2	TRBJ2-7	TGTGCCAGCAGTTGGAGCGGGACTAGCGCCGTCGAGCAGTACTTC	CASSWSGTSAVEQYF
TRBV3-1/TRBV3-2	.	TRBD1	TRBJ1-2	TGTGCCAGCAGCCAATCCGAGACAGGGGCCTATGGCTACACCTTC	CASSQSETGAYGYTF
TRBV28	once	.	TRBJ1-6	TGTGCCAGCAGTCCGTTCGGGGTCAATTCACCCCTCCACTTT	CASSPFGVNSPLHF
TRBV28	.	.	TRBJ2-7	TGTGCCAGCAGTTTAAGGGGGAGTTATCGCGAGCAGTACTTC	CASSLRGSYREQYF
TRBV3-1/TRBV3-2	.	.	TRBJ1-3	TGTGCCAGCAGCCAAGCAGGGTCGCCTGGAAACACCATATATTTT	CASSQAGSPGNTIYF